A selection of T cell receptor beta chains follows, all from one sample in a study of blood T cell repertoires in COVID-19. TCRdb's table, derived via immunoSEQ multiplex PCR, lists solely in-frame clones and lacks some. This table has hundreds of thousands of clones, roughly 90% appearing once. Material: PBMCs or T cells enriched from blood (not recorded which). Receptors originate from a woman aged 25 to 39 with acute COVID-19. The CDR3 runs from the conserved cysteine through the conserved F or W. The order of the fields is V gene, D gene, J gene, CDR3 protein. The D gene is left open where the match is weak.

>TRBV9|NA|TRBJ1-6
CASSTDYNSPLHF
>TRBV25-1|TRBD1|TRBJ1-6
CASSPGGWNSPLHF
>TRBV7-3|NA|TRBJ2-1
CASSFSSYNEQFF
>TRBV7-2|TRBD2|TRBJ2-3
CASSLVPAGGPTDTQYF
>TRBV29-1|NA|TRBJ1-2
CSVEDYQGKVDYGYTF
>TRBV28|NA|TRBJ1-2
CASSPPSYGYTF
>TRBV7-8|NA|TRBJ1-1
CASSLVHRQNTEAFF
>TRBV7-3|NA|TRBJ2-5
CASSLTVVAVYQETQYF
>TRBV24-1|NA|TRBJ1-2
CATQGNYGYTF
>TRBV5-6|NA|TRBJ1-2
CASSLRVTAGIMGGYTF
>TRBV5-1|NA|TRBJ1-2
CASSLDLEPGTRGYTF
>TRBV7-7|TRBD1|TRBJ2-1
CASSRGQGALYEQFF
>TRBV19|NA|TRBJ2-4
CASSILGGSSKNIQYF
>TRBV27|TRBD2|TRBJ2-1
CASTRLAGKNEQFF
>TRBV25-1|TRBD2|TRBJ2-3
CASSENRLAGTDTQYF
>TRBV27|NA|TRBJ1-2
CASSRAGYTF
>TRBV9|TRBD2|TRBJ2-1
CASSHPALIAGSYNEQFF
>TRBV27|NA|TRBJ1-1
CASGRQAGNTEAFF
>TRBV27|NA|TRBJ1-2
CASSLGRASGYTF
>TRBV18|NA|TRBJ1-1
CASSPGRDTGAFF
>TRBV5-1|TRBD1|TRBJ2-3
CASSPGQPYGPDTQYF
>TRBV28|TRBD2|TRBJ2-1
CASSVGAGVVNEQFF
>TRBV3-1/TRBV3-2|NA|TRBJ1-2
CASSRQNYGYTF